This T cell receptor beta chain was captured in a study of draining lymph node invasion in breast cancer (dated by TCRdb to 2019 to 2021). Study-level background: Nodal metastasis was diagnosed by histology and cytokeratin immunohistochemistry, and confirmation was obtained by EpCAM/CD45 flow cytometry. In a separate targeted assay, sorted memory regulatory T cells and memory conventional CD4 T cells were compared across breast cancer tissues by bulk TCR-beta CDR3 sequencing. From each patient, matched non-invaded and tumor-invaded tumor-draining lymph nodes and the primary tumor were collected, and both Treg and Tconv subsets were profiled. The separate targeted TCR sequencing included lymph nodes from five patients, and primary tumors were also sequenced for three of those five patients.

The CDR3 holds 12 amino acids from the cysteine to the phenylalanine. Just the 36-base CDR3 DNA is kept, in frame starting at base 1. CDR1 and CDR2, per the germline V gene, are SGDLS and YYNGEE. V and J are truncated by 4 bases and 10 bases respectively, leaving an intervening sequence of 9 bases. CD4+ CD45RA- CD25- cells were sorted as memory conventional CD4 T cells. Each tumor-draining lymph node was classified as non-invaded if metastatic tumor cells were absent and as invaded if metastatic tumor cells were present. Before staining and sorting, T cells were pre-enriched using a Miltenyi Pan T Cell isolation kit. Primary tumors were characterized by immunohistochemistry for estrogen receptor, progesterone receptor, HER2 and Ki-67. Fresh surgical tissue was processed within a few hours after surgery by cutting into small fragments. Tissue fragments were enzymatically digested with Liberase TL plus DNase for 20 to 25 minutes and were then filtered through a 40-micrometer strainer. After DAPI live/dead staining, cells were sorted on a BD FACS Aria II at about 97-99% purity. The sorted cells were lysed in TCL buffer, and a Norgen Single Cell RNA purification kit, including DNase treatment, was used to purify the RNA.

General findings and caveats noted by the study authors: Shared TCRs between Treg and Tconv subsets were considered suggestive but not proof of common clonal origin. Across all tissues in the targeted TCR-seq data, Tregs appeared to be more clonally expanded than Tconvs, and both subsets showed lower diversity in tumor than in lymph nodes. Tracking of the top-100 tumor clones could be carried out in just a couple of patients. In each tissue, about 13-25% of Treg TCRs were also present in Tconvs, a finding interpreted as suggesting peripheral induction of Tregs. Detection of some of the top 100 tumor clones in both invaded and non-invaded nodes suggests recirculation between tumor and draining nodes. The data could not resolve whether Treg conversion took place in a given organ or whether converted Tregs recirculated between nodes and tumor.

Library construction relied on bulk RNA-seq. TCRdb names Illumina HiSeq 2500 as the instrument used. On the authors' methods: For the separate targeted TCR-seq dataset, MiXCR version 2.1.5 with default parameters extracted and quantified CDR3 sequences from raw reads. Each TCR-beta clone in the separate targeted TCR-seq dataset was defined by the V gene, J gene and CDR3 sequence taken together. The separate targeted TCR-seq dataset was filtered by first dropping clones with fewer than three counts and then keeping only the 90% most strongly expressed clones in each sample. The separate targeted TCR-seq dataset calculated Treg-Tconv overlap for each tissue as the number of shared clones divided by the total number of Treg clones, multiplied by 100. The raw public data were reprocessed by TCRdb itself: fastp quality trimming at Q25, MiXCR clonotype calling, in-frame beta chains only. Each entry is one CDR3 protein sequence, shown with its most common DNA and genes. The V and J calls and clone size are TCRdb's, not the authors'. This sample comprises about 4,000 distinct CDR3 sequences, over 60% of them detected only once. The ten largest clones capture around 2% of the sample.

A remark on this clonotype: Its antigen specificity is not known. Base-call qualities are not available, and no considerably larger clone is one nucleotide away.

The chain uses TRBV9 and TRBJ1-6; the D gene identity is not certain. This clonotype was obtained from a female donor with luminal breast cancer. Material: sorted memory CD4+ effector T cells from a lymph node. The sample's cell subset or site label, decoded: CD45RA-negative sorted CD4+ T cells (memory Tconv or effector/memory Treg). The nucleotides are TGTGCCAGCAGCTCCCTGGGGTCACCCCTCCACTTT. Its translation is CASSSLGSPLHF.